This T cell receptor (beta chain) comes out of a study of OX40 agonist ivuxolimab in advanced cancers. Study-wide background: Earlier treatment with anti-PD-1, anti-PD-L1 or anti-CTLA-4 was permitted, and 35% to 40% had received some. There were three patients with partial responses, one having hepatocellular carcinoma and two cutaneous melanoma. Study-level points and caveats: Which antigen the expanded peripheral T cells recognized is unknown.

Sequencing was performed with immunoSEQ multiplex PCR; in TCRdb, only in-frame clones are kept and a portion is missing. This table has about 21,000 clones, 65% to 80% appearing once. As concerns this clone: Its antigen is unidentified.

V was clipped by 0 bases and J by 2 bases, with 8 bases between them. Looked up from germline, CDR1 is SGHRS and CDR2 is YFSETQ. CDR3 length equals 14 residues. This clonotype was obtained from an adult with an advanced solid tumor such as melanoma, head and neck, liver or kidney cancer. The gene calls are TRBV5-1 and TRBJ1-1; D gene uncertain. The material was CD4+ or CD8+ T cells sorted from blood, obtained in a trial of the OX40 agonist ivuxolimab. This CDR3 reads CASSLGPDNTEAFF. The CDR3 DNA is TGCGCCAGCAGCTTGGGTCCAGATAACACTGAAGCTTTCTTT.